The following is a T cell receptor (beta chain) sequence with its context. Unfractionated whole blood yielded the extracted total RNA. The CDR3 contains 16 residues. Deletions cut 4 bases from V and 0 bases from J, with 15 bases between. Germline loops: CDR1 SEHNR, CDR2 FQNEAQ (reference sequence). Within the library, unique molecular identifiers were attached to each individual cDNA molecule. Using its own MiXCR run on the 5' RACE reads, TCRdb lists one record per CDR3 protein. The table includes tens of thousands of distinct CDR3 sequences, approximately 8% detected once. This entry comes from a study of human T cells and chemical hapten exposure.

The chain carries TRBV7-9 and TRBJ1-1; D gene unclear. The TCR originated in a male donor in good health. The CDR3 protein is CASSSEETRMNTEAFF. As DNA, the CDR3 is TGTGCCAGCAGCTCTGAAGAAACGAGAATGAACACTGAAGCTTTCTTT.